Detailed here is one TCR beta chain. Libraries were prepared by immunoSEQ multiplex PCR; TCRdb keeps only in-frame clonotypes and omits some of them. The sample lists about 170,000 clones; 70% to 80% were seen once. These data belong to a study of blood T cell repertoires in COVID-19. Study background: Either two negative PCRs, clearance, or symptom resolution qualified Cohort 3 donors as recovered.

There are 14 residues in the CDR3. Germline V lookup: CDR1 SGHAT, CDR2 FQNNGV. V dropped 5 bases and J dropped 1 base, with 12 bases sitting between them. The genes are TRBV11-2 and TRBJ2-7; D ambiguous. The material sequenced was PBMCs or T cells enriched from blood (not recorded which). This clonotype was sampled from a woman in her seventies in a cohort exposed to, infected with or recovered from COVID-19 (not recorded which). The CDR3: CASSPHYESYEQYF. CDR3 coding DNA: TGTGCCAGCAGCCCCCACTATGAATCCTACGAGCAGTACTTC.